The source of this TCR beta chain is a study of post-analysis software for immune sequencing data (dated by TCRdb to the mid-2010s). Looking at the study overall: Recorded disease courses included relapsing-remitting, secondary progressive and progressive-relapsing multiple sclerosis, with some patients lacking subtype annotation. A subset of samples was prepared in parallel using single-end sample barcoding, then pooled and co-amplified after Illumina adapter ligation. Patient repertoires were compared against about a dozen previously published healthy control repertoires from donors aged 6 to 25 years.

The library was generated by PCR. Instrument used: Illumina HiSeq 2500. Unique molecular identifiers were incorporated into TCR beta cDNA libraries to reduce PCR and sequencing biases. Roughly 500,000 cDNA molecules were obtained per 1 to 10 million input T cells, so each molecule approximated one T cell. The same protocol used for the earlier healthy control dataset was applied to prepare and sequence the patient libraries. Within a given batch, samples were prepared together, multiplexed and sequenced on the same HiSeq lane. From the authors' description of their analysis: Raw barcoded reads were processed with MIGEC, and single-read molecular identifier groups were discarded before consensus assembly and CDR3 extraction. VDJtools was used for post-analysis of the clonotype tables, and diversity was normalized by down-sampling every dataset to the size of the smallest sample. To correct batch-related cross-sample contamination, repertoire overlap clustering matched CDR3 amino acid sequences but not nucleotide sequences. TCRdb passed the public sequencing reads through fastp at Q25 and MiXCR, retaining productive beta sequences. Duplicate CDR3 protein sequences are folded into a single record with the most common DNA and genes. These V and J calls rely on TCRdb rather than the paper's analysis. The sample profile shows 650,000 to 850,000 distinct CDR3 sequences; approximately 50% of them were found once. The ten largest clones capture about 4.8% of the sample.

To demonstrate the VDJtools post-analysis software, the study profiled TCR beta repertoires from the peripheral blood of about a dozen young patients with multiple sclerosis. The multiple sclerosis patients were children and adolescents ranging in age from about 6 to 16 years. A word on this clonotype: Its specific antigen is unknown. The input lacks base qualities; no much larger clone sits a single base away.

General findings and caveats noted by the study authors: Direct clustering with F measure revealed strong co-clustering of samples prepared in the same batch, which led to a batch-effect correction. The multiple sclerosis patient group was slightly younger than the control group. Compared with controls, multiple sclerosis patients had significantly lower normalized Chao1 diversity, a finding suggesting substantial peripheral T-cell clonal expansion.

The sequence was obtained from a girl aged 5 to 17 with multiple sclerosis. Source material: blood.

CDR3 protein: CASSLELAGCTGELFF. In nucleotides, the sequence is TGCGCCAGCAGCTTGGAACTAGCGGGTTGCACCGGGGAGCTGTTTTTT. The chain was built from TRBV5-1 and TRBJ2-2; TRBD2 lines up with 9 middle nucleotides. The CDR3 contains 16 residues, cysteine and phenylalanine counted. CDR3 DNA only is kept here, 48 bases in frame from base 1. CDR1 and CDR2 are drawn from the germline V gene: SGHRS, YFSETQ. Unmatched junction bases come to 4, with V trimmed by 0 bases and J by 4 bases.